This T cell receptor (beta chain) originates from a study of blood T cell repertoires in COVID-19. Study context: Sample material is recorded as cDNA or gDNA derived from T cells, B-cell-depleted T cells, or PBMCs.

Participant age was about 18 to 89 years, and participants resided in 25 or so US areas. Assignments of participants to cohorts depended upon their own reported clinical history. Symptom resolution, clearance, or two negative PCRs marked donors in Cohort 3 as recovered. Trimming pared 2 bases from V and 2 bases from J, leaving 11 bases between. The CDR3 length is 15 residues. CDR1 KGHSH and CDR2 LQKENI come from the germline V gene. Assay used: immunoSEQ multiplex PCR; TCRdb lists only in-frame clones, some missing. The repertoire consists of under 450,000 clones, with around four fifths occurring once and the leading ten covering around 5.1%.

The specimen was PBMCs or T cells enriched from blood (not recorded which). This rearrangement joins TRBV18 to TRBJ2-3; TRBD2 might be the D (6 bases). This clonotype was sampled from a woman in her 50s who had recovered from COVID-19. CDR3 region: CASSPRTTFTDTQYF. CDR3 nucleotide sequence: TGTGCCAGCTCACCAAGGACTACCTTCACAGATACGCAGTATTTT.